This paragraph reports one T cell receptor (beta chain). Its specificity is not known. This sample is part of a study of vaccination and CD4 T cells after COVID-19. Study as a whole: As their vaccination, participants received two doses of either BNT162b2 or mRNA-1273 vaccine.

Sequencing of DNA taken from cultured CD4+ T cells relied on the Oncomine TCR Beta short-read assay. One entry per CDR3 protein, called by TCRdb with MiXCR from the PCR reads. The sample records around 21,000 distinct CDR3 sequences, 50% to 70% being singletons. Specified treatment: roughly 10-day PBMC culture with coronavirus spike peptide pools or control peptides (ViraFEST assay). There are 16 residues in the CDR3. Trimming stripped 3 bases from V and 3 bases from J, with 18 bases between. CDR1 MNHEY and CDR2 SMNVEV come from the germline V gene (reference sequence). This TCR was sampled from a human donor who had recovered from COVID-19. This chain joins TRBV27 and TRBJ2-7; D may match TRBD1 or TRBD2 (6 bases each). This specimen was CD4+ T cells from blood, cultured in vitro, taken after SARS-CoV-2 vaccination. The DNA for the CDR3 is TGTGCCAGCAGTTTCTATCGGGGGCAGTCTATCTACGAGCAGTACTTC. It is translated as CASSFYRGQSIYEQYF.